The clone carrying this TCR beta chain turned up a few times. V lost 4 bases to trimming and J lost 0 bases, with 11 bases between them. Germline-derived CDR1 and CDR2 are SGHRS and YFSETQ. There are 15 residues in the CDR3. This record comes from a study of blood T cells in healthy people across ages. Next came a second PCR, run for about 7 to 12 cycles, which used a sample-barcoded 5' primer along with a J-beta primer mix. TCRdb used MiXCR to reprocess the 5' RACE reads, holding one entry per CDR3 protein. The sample contains 710,000 or so distinct CDR3 sequences, 22% of which appear only once. The chain recombines TRBV5-1 with TRBJ2-1; a possible D gene is TRBD2 (5 bases). The specimen sequenced was blood. The clonotype comes from a man aged 65 to 79 in good health. The CDR3 reads CASSQETTSYNEQFF. In nucleotides, the CDR3 is TGCGCCAGCAGCCAGGAGACTACCTCCTACAATGAGCAGTTCTTC. The full variable domain, rest sourced from reference TRBV5-1 and TRBJ2-1, is KAGVTQTPRYLIKTRGQQVTLSCSPISGHRSVSWYQQTPGQGLQFLFEYFSETQRNKGNFPGRFSGRQFSNSRSEMNVSTLELGDSALYLCASSQETTSYNEQFFGPGTRLTVL.